This T cell receptor beta chain came from a study of monozygotic twins with inflammatory bowel disease. Study results and caveats: Comparison of concordant versus discordant twins revealed no difference in repertoire similarity, possibly due to limited power.

cDNA encoding TCRalpha and TCRbeta underwent two nested PCRs of approximately 16 and 10 cycles, each of which was followed by bead purification. TCRdb reprocessed the 5' RACE reads, with one entry per CDR3 protein and no DNA. This sample's clone table lists 150,000 to 200,000 distinct CDR3 sequences. A note on this clonotype: The antigen remains unidentified.

The TCR originated in a human donor with ulcerative colitis or Crohn's disease, or a healthy co-twin of an affected twin (not recorded which). Sequencing was done on a sample of blood.

CDR3 in amino acids: CSASDMTSGLNNEQFF. The gene calls are TRBV20-1 and TRBJ2-1; TCRdb gives TRBD2 as the D gene, but with no DNA this cannot be confirmed. Per germline, CDR1 DFQATT and CDR2 SNEGSKA (reference sequence). The CDR3 is 16 amino acids.